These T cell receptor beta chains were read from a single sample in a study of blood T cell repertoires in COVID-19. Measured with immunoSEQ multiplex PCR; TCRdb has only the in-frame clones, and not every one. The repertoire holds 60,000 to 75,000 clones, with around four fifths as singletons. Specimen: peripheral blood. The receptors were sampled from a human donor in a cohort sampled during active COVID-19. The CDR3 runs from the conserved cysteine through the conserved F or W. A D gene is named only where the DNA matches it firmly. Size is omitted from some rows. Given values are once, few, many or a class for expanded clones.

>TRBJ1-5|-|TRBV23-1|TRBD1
TGCGCCAGCATTCAACCGGGACAGCAAGTCTATAGCAATCAGCCCCAGCATTTT
CASIQPGQQVYSNQPQHF
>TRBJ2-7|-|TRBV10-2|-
TGCGCCAGCAGGGCCGGAGGGGGCGCGTCCTACGAGCAGTACTTC
CASRAGGGASYEQYF
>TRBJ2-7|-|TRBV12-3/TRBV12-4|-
TGTGCCAGCAGTTTCCGGAGCTCCTACGAGCAGTACTTC
CASSFRSSYEQYF
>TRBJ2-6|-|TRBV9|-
TGTGCCAGCAGCGTAGGAAGATTCGGCTCTGGGGCCAACGTCCTGACTTTC
CASSVGRFGSGANVLTF
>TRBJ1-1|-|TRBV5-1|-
TGCGCCAGCTCGCGACAGAGGGGGTTCGGGTACACTGAAGCTTTCTTT
CASSRQRGFGYTEAFF
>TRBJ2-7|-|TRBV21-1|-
TGTGCCAGCAGCAAAGGCACAGGGAGGGACGAGCAGTACTTC
CASSKGTGRDEQYF
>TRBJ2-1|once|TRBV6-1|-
TGTGCCAGCAGTGAAGCGGGAGGAGGCACGAATGAGCAGTTCTTC
CASSEAGGGTNEQFF
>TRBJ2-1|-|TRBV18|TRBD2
TGTGCCAGCTCCTTAAGCGGGAGGTCCTACAATGAGCAGTTCTTC
CASSLSGRSYNEQFF
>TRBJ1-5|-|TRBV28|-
TGTGCCAGCAGCCCCCAACCCGGGGCCCAGCATTTT
CASSPQPGAQHF
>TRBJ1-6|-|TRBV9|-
TGTGCCAGCAGCGCCTTAAATTCACCCCTCCACTTT
CASSALNSPLHF
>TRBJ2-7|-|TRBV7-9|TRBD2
TGTGCCAGCAGCTTAGAGATGATTAGCGGGACCTCCTACGAGCAGTACTTC
CASSLEMISGTSYEQYF
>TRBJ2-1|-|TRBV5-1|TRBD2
TGCGCCAGCAGCTCGGGCGGGAGGGCGTACAATGAGCAGTTCTTC
CASSSGGRAYNEQFF
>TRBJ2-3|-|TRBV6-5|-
TGTGCCAGCAGCTGGGGGGGGACACAAGCAGATACGCAGTATTTT
CASSWGGTQADTQYF
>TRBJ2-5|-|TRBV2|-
TGTGCCAGCACTGATTGGGGGGGCGACTATCAGGCCCAGTACTTC
CASTDWGGDYQAQYF
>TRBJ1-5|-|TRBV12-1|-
TGTGCCAGCAGCTTTGCGCAAATGGAGGGCAGCAATCAGCCCCAGCATTTT
CASSFAQMEGSNQPQHF
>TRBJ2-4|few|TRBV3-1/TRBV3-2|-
TGTGCCAGCAGCCGAAGGGGCCTGGGCATTCAGTACTTC
CASSRRGLGIQYF
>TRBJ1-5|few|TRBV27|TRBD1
TGTGCCAGCAGTTCCACAGGGGGCGCAGCTCAGCCCCAGCATTTT
CASSSTGGAAQPQHF
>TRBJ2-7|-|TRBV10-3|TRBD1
TGTGCCATCAGTGAGTCGAGGACAGGAACGTCCTACGAGCAGTACTTC
CAISESRTGTSYEQYF
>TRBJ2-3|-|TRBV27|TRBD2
TGTGCCAGCAGTTTGGTAGCGGGAGTATTAAATACGCAGTATTTT
CASSLVAGVLNTQYF
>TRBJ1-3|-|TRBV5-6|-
TGTGCCAGCAGCTTGAGAGACCAGGGGTGGGCCTACTCTGGAAACACCATATATTTT
CASSLRDQGWAYSGNTIYF
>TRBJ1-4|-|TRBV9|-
TGTGCCAGCAGCCCTGGACAGAGGGCTAATGAAAAACTGTTTTTT
CASSPGQRANEKLFF
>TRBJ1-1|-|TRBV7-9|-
TGTGCCAGCAGCTTCCGCGATCGCACTGAAGCTTTCTTT
CASSFRDRTEAFF
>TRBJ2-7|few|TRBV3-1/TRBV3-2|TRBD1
TGTGCCAGTTCCGGACAGGGACTCTACGAGCAGTACTTC
CASSGQGLYEQYF
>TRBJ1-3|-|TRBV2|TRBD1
TGTGCCAGCAGTAAGGGGACAGGGGTCTTCTCTGGAAACACCATATATTTT
CASSKGTGVFSGNTIYF
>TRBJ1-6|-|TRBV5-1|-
TGCGCCAGCAGTGGCGGCGGAGCTAATTCACCCCTCCACTTT
CASSGGGANSPLHF
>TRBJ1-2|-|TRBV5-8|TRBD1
TGTGCCAGCAGTTATATCGGACAGGCCCTTCCCTATGGCTACACCTTC
CASSYIGQALPYGYTF
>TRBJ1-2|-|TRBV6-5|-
TGTGCCAGCAGAACAGCCTTTAACTATGGCTACACCTTC
CASRTAFNYGYTF